Presented here are 5 T cell receptor beta chains from one specimen sequenced in a study of cytomegalovirus exposure and HLA in healthy donors. Researchers ran the PCR with 60 Vbeta and 13 Jbeta primers. The protocol was immunoSEQ multiplex PCR, while the TCRdb copy is restricted to in-frame clones and leaves out a portion. The table shows 130,000 to 150,000 clones, with around 9.6% occurring only once. The specimen was PBMCs. The receptors were gathered from a male donor in good health and CMV-seronegative.

Only a few counts were recorded for this clone. The DNA of the CDR3 is TGTGCCAGCAGCTTAGGCAGTGAGCAGTTCTTC. Protein: CASSLGSEQFF. The V call is TRBV11-2, the J call TRBJ2-1; D not certain. Trimming removed 1 base at V and 9 bases at J, with 4 bases between. CDR1 is SGHAT and CDR2 is FQNNGV in the germline V gene. The CDR3 spans 11 residues.

This clone was detected only a few times. The chain carries TRBV4-2 and TRBJ2-1; 14 positions agree with TRBD2. Germline V gives CDR1 LGHNA, CDR2 YNFKEQ. Trimming removed 2 bases from V and 1 base from J; junction bases left unmatched: 7. The CDR3 spans 19 residues. The CDR3 sequence is CASSQSGLAGVGSYNEQFF. CDR3 DNA sequence: TGTGCCAGCAGCCAATCGGGACTAGCGGGAGTGGGGTCCTACAATGAGCAGTTCTTC.

This clone was picked up a small number of times. This chain connects TRBV4-1 to TRBJ1-1; D may be TRBD1 (5 bases). CDR1 MGHRA and CDR2 YSYEKL come from the germline V gene. With 6 bases removed from V and 6 bases from J, the gap between germline ends came to 14 bases. The CDR3 is 13 residues long. CDR3 DNA sequence: TGCGCCAGCAGGGGCAGGGCGGCGGCTGAAGCTTTCTTT. It yields the protein CASRGRAAAEAFF.

The table lists this clone with a few counts. Mismatch with germline at one junction end may stem from a read error. The chain uses TRBV23-1 and TRBJ1-2, with D uncertain. TRBV23-1 belongs to the ORF category, with a function that is uncertain. The CDR3 has 15 amino acids. The CDR3 nucleotides are TGCGCCAGCACTCAAACGTGGCACCTTTCCTATGGCTACACCTTC. Its translation is CASTQTWHLSYGYTF.

The sample holds a few counts of this clone. The chain joins TRBV6-5 to TRBJ1-2; 10 nucleotides match TRBD1. V gave up 2 bases and J gave up 6 bases; unmatched junction bases: 9. This CDR3 contains 16 residues. Germline lookup yields CDR1 MNHEY and CDR2 SVGAGI. DNA of the CDR3: TGTGCCAGCAGTTACAACCGGGACAGGGGAGTCCATGGCTACACCTTC. It specifies CASSYNRDRGVHGYTF.